The 23 T cell receptor beta chains below all came from one sample that was sequenced in a study of beta chain features in type 1 diabetes. Reverse transcription of all isolated RNA meant that expressed TCRB transcripts were sequenced. The data were produced by immunoSEQ multiplex PCR, yet TCRdb's version contains in-frame clones alone and is incomplete. The data hold roughly 170,000 clones, with approximately 13% observed a single time. The material sequenced was central memory CD4+ T cells from blood. The receptors here all came from a woman under 30 in good health.

There are a few counts of this clone. The chain is built from TRBV9 and TRBJ1-3; no clear D. In germline, CDR1 is SGDLS, CDR2 YYNGEE. The CDR3 loop spans 17 amino acids. Trimming removed 0 bases from V and 0 bases from J, with 13 bases in between. The CDR3 reads CASSVGPGKNSGNTIYF. DNA for the CDR3: TGTGCCAGCAGCGTAGGGCCAGGCAAAAACTCTGGAAACACCATATATTTT.

The gene calls are TRBV9 and TRBJ1-1; TRBD1 aligns across 8 bases. V shed 0 bases and J 1 base; nucleotides not matched to a gene: 8. The CDR3 has 17 amino acids. The V gene's germline CDR1 is SGDLS and CDR2 YYNGEE. The CDR3 DNA sequence: TGTGCCAGCAGCGTAGGTACCTCCGGGACAGGGAACACTGAAGCTTTCTTT. It yields the protein CASSVGTSGTGNTEAFF.

This clone was counted only a few times. V and J are TRBV27 and TRBJ2-3, with D perhaps matching TRBD2 (5 bases). Germline CDR1 reads MNHEY; CDR2 reads SMNVEV (reference sequence). Between the trimmed V and J ends, which lost 3 bases and 9 bases, there was a span of 25 bases. CDR3 size: 17 residues. The CDR3 reads CASSFEGPARLDFTQYF. For the CDR3, the DNA is TGTGCCAGCAGTTTTGAGGGCCCCGCCCGCCTAGATTTCACGCAGTATTTT.

The chain uses TRBV30 and TRBJ2-7; 12 bases agree with TRBD2. CDR3 size: 14 residues. Per germline, CDR1 GTSNPN and CDR2 SVGIG (reference sequence). The V and J ends lost 3 bases and 6 bases, in that order; junction bases with no gene match: 6. CDR3 nucleotides: TGTGCCTGGAGGCGACTAGCGGGAGTCGGCGAGCAGTACTTC. Protein sequence: CAWRRLAGVGEQYF.

This clone was seen a handful of times. The gene calls are TRBV11-2 and TRBJ2-7, with D maybe TRBD2 (6 bases). Between the trimmed V and J ends, which lost 6 bases and 2 bases, there was a span of 11 bases. Germline assignment: CDR1 SGHAT and CDR2 FQNNGV. This CDR3 is 13 amino acids long. The CDR3 region has the DNA TGTGCCAGCAGAGGCGGGATAACCTACGAGCAGTACTTC. Amino acid sequence: CASRGGITYEQYF.

The chain recombines TRBV9 with TRBJ2-1, with TRBD2 matching 10 bases. Trimming took 4 bases from V and 1 from J; bases not matched to a gene: 11. CDR3 length: 18 residues. The germline V gene has CDR1 SGDLS and CDR2 YYNGEE. The CDR3 sequence is CASSLGLAANPSYNEQFF. In DNA form, the CDR3 reads TGTGCCAGCAGCCTAGGACTAGCGGCGAACCCTTCCTACAATGAGCAGTTCTTC.

V usage is TRBV2 and J usage is TRBJ2-2; 8 bases agree with TRBD2. There are 13 residues in the CDR3. With 6 bases clipped from V and 7 bases from J, the junction kept 4 bases outside the gene matches. Germline V gene sequence: CDR1 SNHLY, CDR2 FYNNEI. CDR3 nucleotide sequence: TGTGCCAGCAGAGCGGGAGTAGTCGGGGAGCTGTTTTTT. Translation: CASRAGVVGELFF.

This clone was counted between two and nine times. The chain joins TRBV25-1 to TRBJ2-1, with 8 bases that match TRBD2. With V trimmed by 4 bases and J by 7 bases, 6 bases remained unmatched. Germline V gene data show CDR1 as MGHDK and CDR2 as SYGVNS. The CDR3 totals 14 residues. CDR3 nucleotide sequence: TGTGCCAGCAGTGGAGAGCGGGAGTGGAATGAGCAGTTCTTC. It translates to CASSGEREWNEQFF.

This clone was seen only a few times. CDR3 region: CAWSVQYRQPQHF. CDR3 DNA: TGTGCCTGGAGTGTACAGTATCGACAGCCCCAGCATTTT. The chain links TRBV30 to TRBJ1-5; D gene ambiguous. V was trimmed by 0 bases and J by 7 bases, leaving 10 bases between them. Germline V CDR1 and CDR2: GTSNPN, SVGIG (reference sequence). The CDR3 length is 13 residues.

In this sample, this clone turned up a few times. The chain links TRBV25-1 to TRBJ2-3; 7 nucleotides line up with TRBD2. Germline V gene sequence: CDR1 MGHDK, CDR2 SYGVNS. The CDR3 sequence is 14 residues long. Trimming cost V 4 bases and J 5 bases; bases outside gene matches: 6. For the CDR3, the DNA is TGTGCCAGCAGTGCTGAGCGGGAAGTAGATACGCAGTATTTT. As protein: CASSAEREVDTQYF.

The rearrangement joins TRBV9 to TRBJ2-1; 9 bases line up with TRBD1. The ends lost 4 bases at V and 8 bases at J; junction bases unmatched: 4. Germline values: CDR1 SGDLS, CDR2 YYNGEE. The CDR3 covers 13 residues. CDR3 in DNA: TGTGCCAGCAGCCCCTGGACAGGGGATGAGCAGTTCTTC. It specifies CASSPWTGDEQFF.

This clone was counted a few times. V usage is TRBV15 and J usage is TRBJ1-5; no reliable D call. Germline-derived CDR1 and CDR2 are LNHNV and YYDKDF (reference sequence). Trimming stripped 0 bases from V and 2 bases from J, with 8 bases between. The CDR3 has 15 amino acids. This CDR3 is CATSRDRSGNQPQHF. As DNA, the CDR3 is TGTGCCACCAGCAGAGATCGTTCGGGCAATCAGCCCCAGCATTTT.

The chain couples TRBV2 to TRBJ1-3; TRBD1 agrees at 7 bases. CDR3 length equals 17 residues. The V segment lost 1 base and the J segment 0 bases; nucleotides outside the gene matches: 6. Germline V gene data show CDR1 as SNHLY and CDR2 as FYNNEI. CDR3 bases: TGTGCCAGCAGTGAAGAGGGACAGATACTCTCTGGAAACACCATATATTTT. This translates into CASSEEGQILSGNTIYF.

This clone was seen a few times. The chain is built from TRBV28 and TRBJ2-6, with 7 bases aligning to TRBD1. After removal of 6 bases from V and 4 bases from J, the junction contained 6 bases not matched to a gene. Per the germline V gene, CDR1 is MDHEN and CDR2 is SYDVKM. There are 15 residues in the CDR3. The CDR3 DNA is TGTGCCAGCAGATCAGGGGGTACGGGGGCCAACGTCCTGACTTTC. As protein: CASRSGGTGANVLTF.

V gene TRBV30 combines with J gene TRBJ1-5; possible D gene TRBD1, 6 bases. Germline lookup yields CDR1 GTSNPN and CDR2 SVGIG (reference sequence). Trimming left V 5 bases short and J 3 bases short, with 11 bases between. This CDR3 has 13 amino acids. The CDR3 sequence: CAWARDTNQPQHF. Here the CDR3 DNA reads TGTGCCTGGGCCCGGGACACCAATCAGCCCCAGCATTTT.

This chain uses TRBV30 with TRBJ2-3, with 10 nucleotides matching TRBD2. The CDR3 runs 15 residues. Germline V gene sequence: CDR1 GTSNPN, CDR2 SVGIG (reference sequence). V lost 2 bases and J lost 7; bases outside the gene matches: 9. CDR3 in amino acids: CAWSTASGSGYTQYF. The DNA of the CDR3 is TGTGCCTGGAGTACGGCTAGCGGGAGTGGGTATACGCAGTATTTT. The variable domain in full, completed from reference TRBV30 and TRBJ2-3, reads SQTIHQWPATLVQPVGSPLSLECTVEGTSNPNLYWYRQAAGRGLQLLFYSVGIGQISSEVPQNLSASRPQDRQFILSSKKLLLSDSGFYLCAWSTASGSGYTQYFGPGTRLTVL.

This clone turned up a few times. The gene calls are TRBV9 and TRBJ2-1; 9 nucleotides agree with TRBD2. The germline V gene encodes CDR1 SGDLS and CDR2 YYNGEE. The CDR3 extends over 15 amino acids. The trim removed 0 bases at V and 4 bases at J, leaving 2 bases unmatched. The CDR3: CASSVASGTYNEQFF. CDR3 bases: TGTGCCAGCAGCGTAGCTAGCGGGACTTACAATGAGCAGTTCTTC.

A remark on this clone: The same CDR3 is also encoded by other DNA sequences in this sample. The chain links TRBV10-3 to TRBJ2-3, with D possibly TRBD2 on 5 matching bases. Germline V gene lookup returns CDR1 ENHRY and CDR2 SYGVKD. The CDR3 runs to 15 residues. Trimming took off 3 bases at V and 1 base at J, with 11 bases between the two ends. CDR3 region: CAISDSGIGTDTQYF. In DNA, the CDR3 is TGTGCCATCAGTGATTCCGGGATAGGCACAGATACGCAGTATTTT.

CDR3 protein: CASTTATAMNTEAFF. CDR3 nucleotides: TGTGCCAGCACCACAGCGACAGCCATGAACACTGAAGCTTTCTTT. This rearrangement joins TRBV11-2 to TRBJ1-1; D perhaps matches TRBD1 (5 bases). Trimming stripped 7 bases from V and 0 bases from J, with 15 bases between. The CDR3 is 15 residues long. Germline values: CDR1 SGHAT, CDR2 FQNNGV.

This clone showed up just a few times. J is TRBJ1-3 and V is TRBV10-3; no clear D gene. The CDR3 is made up of 14 amino acids. CDR1 is ENHRY and CDR2 is SYGVKD in the germline V gene. The V end lost 9 bases, the J end lost 5 bases, and 17 bases lay between the germline ends. The DNA of the CDR3 is TGTGCCATGAGCGACGAGAGCGTTAGAAACACCATATATTTT. Protein product: CAMSDESVRNTIYF.

This chain joins TRBV6-5 and TRBJ2-5; tentative D call: TRBD2 (5 bases). Trimming stripped 6 bases from V and 1 base from J, with 9 bases between. This CDR3 comprises 13 residues. In germline, CDR1 is MNHEY, CDR2 SVGAGI. The CDR3 sequence is CASRRGFQETQYF. The CDR3 DNA is TGTGCCAGCAGACGGGGATTCCAAGAGACCCAGTACTTC.

This clone was picked up a small number of times. The chain couples TRBV5-6 to TRBJ2-2, with 7 positions matching TRBD1. Germline CDR1 is SGHDT and CDR2 is YYEEEE. Trimming removed 0 bases from V and 6 bases from J; junction bases left unmatched: 5. The CDR3 is made up of 15 amino acids. The CDR3 nucleotides are TGTGCCAGCAGCTTGGGACAGGGAGTTGCCGGGGAGCTGTTTTTT. Translated: CASSLGQGVAGELFF.

This chain joins TRBV28 and TRBJ2-5; TRBD1 matches at 9 bases. After removal of 5 bases from V and 4 bases from J, the junction contained 5 bases not matched to a gene. Germline V gene sequence: CDR1 MDHEN, CDR2 SYDVKM. The CDR3 sequence is 14 residues long. The CDR3 is CASSQRTGAETQYF. The CDR3 DNA reads TGTGCCAGCAGTCAACGGACAGGGGCAGAGACCCAGTACTTC.